The 22 T cell receptor beta chains in this list originate from one sample, sequenced in a study of cytomegalovirus exposure and HLA in healthy donors. Method: immunoSEQ multiplex PCR; TCRdb's copy keeps in-frame clones and lacks some. The sample records approximately 98,000 clones, about 85% being singletons. Sample: PBMCs. Receptors originate from a woman aged 18-30 years in good health and CMV-seronegative.

The V call is TRBV9, the J call TRBJ2-5; 9 nucleotides line up with TRBD2. Looked up from germline, CDR1 is SGDLS and CDR2 is YYNGEE. The junction had 10 bases not matched to a gene; V was cut back by 1 base and J by 6 bases. This CDR3 has 16 amino acids. Here the CDR3 DNA reads TGTGCCAGCAGCGTATGGGCTAGCGGGATCGGTAAGACCCAGTACTTC. Protein: CASSVWASGIGKTQYF.

The rearrangement uses TRBV5-1 and TRBJ2-7; 9 bases align to TRBD1. The J segment lost 4 bases and the V segment lost 4 bases, leaving 6 bases of the junction unmatched. The CDR3 contains 14 residues. Looked up from germline, CDR1 is SGHRS and CDR2 is YFSETQ. CDR3 bases: TGCGCCAGCAGCCTAACAGGGGGCCGGTACGAGCAGTACTTC. Its protein product is CASSLTGGRYEQYF.

This chain joins TRBV27 and TRBJ2-7, with D unclear. Trimming removed 6 bases at V and 0 bases at J, with 12 bases between. The CDR3 totals 14 residues. Looked up from germline, CDR1 is MNHEY and CDR2 is SMNVEV (reference sequence). The CDR3 coding sequence is TGTGCCAGCAGCTCTCTTGGCAGCTCCTACGAGCAGTACTTC. Encoded protein: CASSSLGSSYEQYF.

The chain links TRBV7-3 to TRBJ2-2; D not resolved. This CDR3 contains 14 residues. Trimming cost V 3 bases and J 5 bases, with 10 bases left between them. CDR1 is SGHTA, CDR2 FQGTGA, per germline. The CDR3 reads CASSFTQDTGELFF. CDR3 DNA: TGTGCCAGCAGCTTCACGCAGGATACCGGGGAGCTGTTTTTT.

This rearrangement joins TRBV7-8 to TRBJ2-2; 7 bases align to TRBD1. Germline-derived CDR1 and CDR2 are SGHVS and FQNEAQ. V shed 7 bases, J shed 5 bases, and the junction held 10 bases outside the gene matches. The CDR3 spans 15 residues. CDR3 nucleotides: TGTGCCAGCACCTCTAGGGAACAGGGGACCGGGGAGCTGTTTTTT. Its protein is CASTSREQGTGELFF.

J is TRBJ2-7 and V is TRBV6-1; D is undetermined. Germline V gene data show CDR1 as MNHNS and CDR2 as SASEGT. V lost 5 bases to trimming and J lost 6 bases, with 20 bases between them. The CDR3 loop spans 15 amino acids. The CDR3 sequence is CASSTLSSPGAEQYF. As DNA, the CDR3 is TGTGCCAGCAGTACCCTGAGTAGCCCCGGCGCCGAGCAGTACTTC.

This clone was seen just once. The chain couples TRBV29-1 to TRBJ1-2, with D perhaps matching TRBD1 (5 bases). The CDR3 extends over 14 amino acids. From germline, CDR1 is SQVTM and CDR2 ANQGSEA. V was trimmed by 1 base and J by 4 bases, leaving 13 bases between them. The CDR3 here is CSVEALGGVYGYTF. The CDR3 DNA reads TGCAGCGTTGAAGCCCTCGGGGGAGTCTATGGCTACACCTTC. The whole variable domain, remainder taken from reference TRBV29-1 and TRBJ1-2, is SAVISQKPSRDICQRGTSLTIQCQVDSQVTMMFWYRQQPGQSLTLIATANQGSEATYESGFVIDKFPISRPNLTFSTLTVSNMSPEDSSIYLCSVEALGGVYGYTFGSGTRLTVV.

The rearrangement links TRBV12-5 to TRBJ2-3; the D gene is possibly TRBD2 (6 bases). The V and J ends lost 0 bases and 2 bases respectively, with 18 bases between them. The CDR3 totals 18 residues. Germline V gives CDR1 LGHNT, CDR2 FRNRAP. In DNA form, the CDR3 reads TGTGCTAGTGGTTTGGTACGGTTACCCCTAGCGAACACAGATACGCAGTATTTT. Translated, it gives CASGLVRLPLANTDTQYF.

The chain employs TRBV6-5 and TRBJ2-7; D is uncertain. The ends were cut back, 0 bases at V and 3 bases at J, with 9 bases in the middle. In germline, CDR1 is MNHEY, CDR2 SVGAGI. The CDR3 spans 14 residues. Here the CDR3 reads CASSYSPGNYEQYF. The DNA of the CDR3 is TGTGCCAGCAGTTACTCCCCAGGAAACTACGAGCAGTACTTC.

The chain couples TRBV7-6 to TRBJ2-2, with 9 bases fitting TRBD1. J was trimmed by 6 bases and V by 4 bases; bases with no gene match: 12. Germline loops: CDR1 SGHVS, CDR2 FNYEAQ. The CDR3 sequence is 17 residues long. The CDR3 loop is CASSSPGTGKLAGELFF. CDR3 nucleotides: TGTGCCAGCAGCTCCCCCGGGACAGGGAAGCTCGCCGGGGAGCTGTTTTTT.

The chain recombines TRBV29-1 with TRBJ2-3; maybe TRBD1 (6 bases). V dropped 7 bases and J dropped 4 bases, with 15 bases sitting between them. Per germline, CDR1 SQVTM and CDR2 ANQGSEA. This CDR3 has 13 residues. CDR3 sequence reads: CSGETGIADTQYF. CDR3 nucleotide sequence: TGCAGCGGGGAAACAGGGATTGCAGATACGCAGTATTTT.

The count of this clone is one. The chain employs TRBV18 and TRBJ1-1; TRBD1 matches at 10 bases. Germline V gene sequence: CDR1 KGHSH, CDR2 LQKENI. This CDR3 spans 17 amino acids. Trimming took 3 bases from V and 0 from J; bases not matched to a gene: 7. The CDR3 DNA sequence: TGTGCCAGCTCACCGCAGGGACAGGGGATTATGAACACTGAAGCTTTCTTT. This codes for CASSPQGQGIMNTEAFF.

The chain has TRBV18 and TRBJ2-7; D gene ambiguous. V lost 3 bases, J lost 2 bases, and 11 bases lay in between. The CDR3 extends over 14 amino acids. From germline, CDR1 is KGHSH and CDR2 LQKENI. The CDR3 bases are TGTGCCAGCTCACCCCCAGAGGCGACCTACGAGCAGTACTTC. Protein: CASSPPEATYEQYF.

This clone was seen more than once but under ten times. The CDR3 here is CASRNTGSSGNTIYF. The DNA of the CDR3 is TGTGCCAGCAGAAATACGGGAAGCTCTGGAAACACCATATATTTT. V usage is TRBV6-5 and J usage is TRBJ1-3; unclear D gene. V dropped 6 bases and J dropped 0 bases, with 12 bases sitting between them. Germline CDR1 MNHEY, CDR2 SVGAGI. CDR3 length: 15 residues.

DNA for the CDR3: TGTGCCAGCTCAACTTACAGGGCTAATCAGCCCCAGCATTTT. It yields the protein CASSTYRANQPQHF. The rearrangement uses TRBV18 and TRBJ1-5; D might be TRBD1 (6 bases). With 5 bases removed from V and 4 bases from J, the gap between germline ends came to 12 bases. CDR1 and CDR2 (germline): KGHSH, LQKENI. This CDR3 spans 14 amino acids.

The chain has TRBV10-3 and TRBJ2-5; D remains ambiguous. This CDR3 is built from 12 residues. Trimming removed 3 bases from V and 2 bases from J, with 4 bases in between. CDR1 ENHRY and CDR2 SYGVKD come from the germline V gene. This CDR3 is CAISDRQETQYF. Here the CDR3 DNA reads TGTGCCATCAGTGACCGGCAAGAGACCCAGTACTTC.

The chain is built from TRBV28 and TRBJ1-5; 9 nucleotides match TRBD1. This CDR3 is 14 amino acids long. Germline V gives CDR1 MDHEN, CDR2 SYDVKM. V dropped 3 bases and J dropped 7; count of bases not matched to a gene: 4. The CDR3 spells CASSFTGGRQPQHF. The CDR3 coding sequence is TGTGCCAGCAGTTTTACAGGGGGCAGGCAGCCCCAGCATTTT.

This clone was seen more than once but under ten times. The chain uses TRBV7-2 and TRBJ2-5; 9 bases align to TRBD2. This CDR3 comprises 17 residues. Trimming cost V 5 bases and J 1 base; bases outside gene matches: 11. Germline V CDR1 and CDR2: SGHTA, FQGNSA. The CDR3 sequence is CASSPIAGVNLQETQYF. The CDR3 region has the DNA TGTGCCAGCAGCCCCATAGCGGGGGTGAACCTCCAAGAGACCCAGTACTTC.

The rearrangement joins TRBV13 to TRBJ2-1; weak D call: TRBD2 (5 bases). The CDR3 runs to 14 residues. CDR1 PRHDT and CDR2 FYEKMQ come from the germline V gene (reference sequence). The V end lost 5 bases, the J end lost 6 bases, and 14 bases lay between the germline ends. This chain's CDR3 is CASSPRELVNEQFF. CDR3 coding DNA: TGTGCCAGCAGCCCAAGGGAGCTAGTCAATGAGCAGTTCTTC.

The chain is built from TRBV6-1 and TRBJ1-1; D is possibly TRBD1 (6 bases). V gave up 4 bases and J gave up 5 bases, with 23 bases separating them. The CDR3 covers 17 residues. Germline V lookup: CDR1 MNHNS, CDR2 SASEGT. Written as DNA, the CDR3 is TGTGCCAGCAGTGTGGCAGGAGAAGTGATTAGGGGGACTGAAGCTTTCTTT. Its translation: CASSVAGEVIRGTEAFF.

This clone came up once. This rearrangement joins TRBV14 to TRBJ2-7, with 7 bases matching TRBD1. Germline V gene lookup returns CDR1 SGHDN and CDR2 FVKESK. V lost 5 bases, J lost 3 bases, and 7 bases stayed unmatched. This CDR3 region has 14 residues. This CDR3 is CASSFGQDHYEQYF. The CDR3, as DNA: TGTGCCAGCAGCTTCGGACAGGACCACTACGAGCAGTACTTC.

This sequence joins TRBV5-6 and TRBJ2-5, with 8 bases that match TRBD1. Trimming at V came to 2 bases and at J to 5 bases, leaving 5 bases not matched to a gene. CDR1 is SGHDT, CDR2 YYEEEE, per germline. The CDR3 extends over 14 amino acids. The DNA of the CDR3 is TGTGCCAGCAGCTTCGCAGGGGGCGAGGAGACCCAGTACTTC. Its translation: CASSFAGGEETQYF.